Listed below are T cell receptor beta chains from one sample, sequenced in a study of blood T cell repertoires in COVID-19. Here immunoSEQ multiplex PCR was the method, and the copy in TCRdb shows in-frame clones only, minus some. Among roughly 100,000 clones listed, 76% were seen once. The sequenced material came from peripheral blood. Receptors were obtained from a man older than 75 with COVID-19, enrolled during active disease. The CDR3 runs from the conserved cysteine through the conserved F or W. The order of the fields is J gene, V gene, D gene, CDR3 protein. The D gene is left open where the match is weak.

J gene: TRBJ2-7; V gene: TRBV7-2; D gene: .; CDR3 protein: CASSLVRTALYEQYF
J gene: TRBJ2-7; V gene: TRBV13; D gene: .; CDR3 protein: CASSRGWEQYF
J gene: TRBJ1-1; V gene: TRBV2; D gene: .; CDR3 protein: CASTDQVGTEAFF
J gene: TRBJ1-4; V gene: TRBV28; D gene: .; CDR3 protein: CASQDEKLFF
J gene: TRBJ2-1; V gene: TRBV7-9; D gene: TRBD1; CDR3 protein: CASTHKDRGREGQFF
J gene: TRBJ2-4; V gene: TRBV9; D gene: TRBD2; CDR3 protein: CASSPDGLAGRGIQYF
J gene: TRBJ2-7; V gene: TRBV10-3; D gene: TRBD1; CDR3 protein: CAISELTGQGTYEQYF
J gene: TRBJ1-2; V gene: TRBV15; D gene: TRBD1; CDR3 protein: CATSRDRVTNGYTF
J gene: TRBJ1-2; V gene: TRBV28; D gene: .; CDR3 protein: CASRPWGEDYGYTF
J gene: TRBJ1-5; V gene: TRBV21-1; D gene: .; CDR3 protein: CASSKAQEGQPQHF
J gene: TRBJ2-7; V gene: TRBV7-8; D gene: TRBD1; CDR3 protein: CASSLVQTGAYEQYF
J gene: TRBJ2-2; V gene: TRBV11-3; D gene: .; CDR3 protein: CASSFDSSGVNTGELFF
J gene: TRBJ1-2; V gene: TRBV18; D gene: TRBD1; CDR3 protein: CASSPINGQGALGYTF
J gene: TRBJ2-3; V gene: TRBV18; D gene: TRBD2; CDR3 protein: CASSPTPTSGVTDTQYF
J gene: TRBJ1-2; V gene: TRBV29-1; D gene: .; CDR3 protein: CSVVWGGYGYTF
J gene: TRBJ2-7; V gene: TRBV14; D gene: .; CDR3 protein: CASSQDPESAHEQYF
J gene: TRBJ1-5; V gene: TRBV10-3; D gene: .; CDR3 protein: CAISTISNQPQHF
J gene: TRBJ2-3; V gene: TRBV28; D gene: TRBD2; CDR3 protein: CASSFLAGVADTQYF